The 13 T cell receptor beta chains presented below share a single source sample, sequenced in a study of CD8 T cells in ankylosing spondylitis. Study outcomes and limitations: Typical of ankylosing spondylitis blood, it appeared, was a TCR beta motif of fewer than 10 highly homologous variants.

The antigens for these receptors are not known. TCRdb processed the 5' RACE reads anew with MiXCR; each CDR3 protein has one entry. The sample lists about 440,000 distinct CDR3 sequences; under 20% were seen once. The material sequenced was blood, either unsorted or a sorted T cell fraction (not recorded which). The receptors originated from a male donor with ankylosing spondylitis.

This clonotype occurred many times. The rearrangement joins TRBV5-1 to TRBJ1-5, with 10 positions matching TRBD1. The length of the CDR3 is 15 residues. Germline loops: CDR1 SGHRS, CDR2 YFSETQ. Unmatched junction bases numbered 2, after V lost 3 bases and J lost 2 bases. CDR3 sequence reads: CASSWTGGGNQPQHF. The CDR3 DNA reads TGCGCCAGCAGCTGGACAGGGGGTGGCAATCAGCCCCAGCATTTT.

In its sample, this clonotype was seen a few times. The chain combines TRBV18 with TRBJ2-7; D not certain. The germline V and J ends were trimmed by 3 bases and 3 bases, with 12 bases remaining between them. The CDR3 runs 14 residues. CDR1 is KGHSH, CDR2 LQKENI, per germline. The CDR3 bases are TGTGCCAGCTCACCGGTAAGGCAGGACTACGAGCAGTACTTC. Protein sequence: CASSPVRQDYEQYF.

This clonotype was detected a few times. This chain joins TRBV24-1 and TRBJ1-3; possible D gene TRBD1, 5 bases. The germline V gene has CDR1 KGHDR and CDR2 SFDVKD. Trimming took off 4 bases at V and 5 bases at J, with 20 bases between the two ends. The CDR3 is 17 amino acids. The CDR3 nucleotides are TGTGCCACCAGTGAACGACAGCAAACCGAACAGAGAAACACCATATATTTT. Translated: CATSERQQTEQRNTIYF.

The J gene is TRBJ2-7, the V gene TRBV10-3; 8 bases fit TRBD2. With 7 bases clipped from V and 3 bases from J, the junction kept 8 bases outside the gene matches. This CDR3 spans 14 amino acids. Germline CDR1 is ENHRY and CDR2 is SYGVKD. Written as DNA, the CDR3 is TGTGCCATCACCCGGGAGGGGGATAACTACGAGCAGTACTTC. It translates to CAITREGDNYEQYF.

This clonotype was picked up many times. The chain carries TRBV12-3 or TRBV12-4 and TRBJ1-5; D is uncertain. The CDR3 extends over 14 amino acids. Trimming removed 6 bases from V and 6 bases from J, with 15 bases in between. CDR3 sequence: CASSKWESTQPQHF. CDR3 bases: TGTGCCAGCAGCAAATGGGAATCTACTCAGCCCCAGCATTTT.

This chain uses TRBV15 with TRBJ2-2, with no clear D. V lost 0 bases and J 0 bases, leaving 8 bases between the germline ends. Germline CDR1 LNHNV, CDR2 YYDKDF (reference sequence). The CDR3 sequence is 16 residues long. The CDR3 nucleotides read TGTGCCACCAGCAGAGATTGGGGAACGAACACCGGGGAGCTGTTTTTT. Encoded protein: CATSRDWGTNTGELFF.

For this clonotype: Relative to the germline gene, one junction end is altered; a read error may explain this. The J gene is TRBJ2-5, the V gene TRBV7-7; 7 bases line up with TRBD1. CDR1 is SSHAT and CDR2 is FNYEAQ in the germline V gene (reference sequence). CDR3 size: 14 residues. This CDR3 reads CASSPRTGTETQYF. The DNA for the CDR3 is TGTGCTAGCAGCCCACGGACAGGAACGGAGACCCAGTACTTC.

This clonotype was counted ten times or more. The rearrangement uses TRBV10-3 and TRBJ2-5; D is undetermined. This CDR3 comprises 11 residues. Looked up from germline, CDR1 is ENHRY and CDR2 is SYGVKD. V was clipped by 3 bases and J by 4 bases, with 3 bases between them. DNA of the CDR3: TGTGCCATCAGTGAATTAGAGACCCAGTACTTC. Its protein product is CAISELETQYF.

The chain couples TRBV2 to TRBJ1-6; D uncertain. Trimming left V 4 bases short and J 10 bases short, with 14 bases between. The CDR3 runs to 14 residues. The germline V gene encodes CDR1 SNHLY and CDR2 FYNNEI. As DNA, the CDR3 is TGTGCCAGCAGTGTAACAGAGACGGGCTCACCCCTCCACTTT. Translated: CASSVTETGSPLHF.

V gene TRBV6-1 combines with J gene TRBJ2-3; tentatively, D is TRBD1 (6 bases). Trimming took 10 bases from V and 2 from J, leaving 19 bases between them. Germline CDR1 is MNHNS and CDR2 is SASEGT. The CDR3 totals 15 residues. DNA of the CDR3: TGTGCCACTACACCCCAGGGGATTCCCACAGATACGCAGTATTTT. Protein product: CATTPQGIPTDTQYF.

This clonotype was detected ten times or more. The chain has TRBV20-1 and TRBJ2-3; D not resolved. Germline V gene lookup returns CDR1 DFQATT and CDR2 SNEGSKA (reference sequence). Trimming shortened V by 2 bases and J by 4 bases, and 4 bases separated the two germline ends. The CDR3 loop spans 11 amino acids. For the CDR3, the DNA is TGCAGTGCTAGAAGGGCAGATACGCAGTATTTT. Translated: CSARRADTQYF.

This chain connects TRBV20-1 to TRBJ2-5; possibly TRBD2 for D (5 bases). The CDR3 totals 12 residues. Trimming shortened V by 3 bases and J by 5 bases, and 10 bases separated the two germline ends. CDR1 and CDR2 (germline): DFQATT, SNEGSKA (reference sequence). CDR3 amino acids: CSAREVFETQYF. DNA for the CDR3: TGCAGTGCTAGGGAGGTGTTTGAGACCCAGTACTTC.

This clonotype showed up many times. CDR3 nucleotides: TGTGCCAGCAGGTCACTAGCGGGAGGGACCGGGGAGCTGTTTTTT. Translated: CASRSLAGGTGELFF. The chain is built from TRBV7-2 and TRBJ2-2, with TRBD2 identical over 13 bases. Germline V CDR1 and CDR2: SGHTA, FQGNSA. The ends lost 6 bases at V and 5 bases at J; junction bases unmatched: 3. The CDR3 extends over 15 amino acids.